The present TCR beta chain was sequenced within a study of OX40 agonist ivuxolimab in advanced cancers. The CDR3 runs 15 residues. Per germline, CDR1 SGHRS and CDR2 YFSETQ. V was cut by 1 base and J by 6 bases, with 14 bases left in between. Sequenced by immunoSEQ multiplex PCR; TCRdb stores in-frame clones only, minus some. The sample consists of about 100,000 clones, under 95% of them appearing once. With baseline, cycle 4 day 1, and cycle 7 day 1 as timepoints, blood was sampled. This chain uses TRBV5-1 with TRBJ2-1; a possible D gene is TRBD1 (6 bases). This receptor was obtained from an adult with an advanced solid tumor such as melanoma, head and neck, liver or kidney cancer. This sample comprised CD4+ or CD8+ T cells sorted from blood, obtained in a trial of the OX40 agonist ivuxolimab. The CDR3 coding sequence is TGCGCCAGCAGCTTGTGGCTGGGGGCGATCAATGAGCAGTTCTTC. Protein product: CASSLWLGAINEQFF.